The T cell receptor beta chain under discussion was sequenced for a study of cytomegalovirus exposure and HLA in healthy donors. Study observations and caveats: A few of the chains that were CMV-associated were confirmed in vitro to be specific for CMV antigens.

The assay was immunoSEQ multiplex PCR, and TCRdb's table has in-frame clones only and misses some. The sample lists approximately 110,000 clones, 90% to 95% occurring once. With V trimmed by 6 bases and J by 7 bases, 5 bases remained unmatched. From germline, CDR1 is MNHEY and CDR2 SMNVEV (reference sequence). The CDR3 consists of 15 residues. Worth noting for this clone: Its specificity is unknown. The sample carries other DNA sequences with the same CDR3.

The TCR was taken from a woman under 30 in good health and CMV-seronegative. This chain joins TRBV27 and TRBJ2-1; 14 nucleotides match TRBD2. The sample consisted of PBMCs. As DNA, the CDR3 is TGTGCCAGCAGCCCCGGGACTAGCGGGAGTAATGAGCAGTTCTTC. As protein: CASSPGTSGSNEQFF.